This section outlines one TCR beta chain sequence together with its context. Antigen: not known. This sample was taken from a study of human T cells and chemical hapten exposure. Study-level findings and limits: With regard to DPC sensitization, TCRs above 1 in 1000 frequency did not change.

TCRdb independently ran MiXCR on the RACE reads; one entry per CDR3 protein. The table shows 250,000 or so distinct CDR3 sequences, with 7.5% to 10% occurring only once. Time point: pre-sensitization, week 0. The treatment was: therapeutic diphenylcyclopropenone sensitization with weekly scalp DPC. This CDR3 spans 18 amino acids. V shed 4 bases, J shed 2 bases, and the junction held 12 bases outside the gene matches. Germline assignment: CDR1 SEHNR and CDR2 FQNEAQ (reference sequence). V usage is TRBV7-9 and J usage is TRBJ2-3, with 10 bases fitting TRBD2. This receptor was taken from a woman in her 40s with alopecia areata. Some clones in this sample may be carry-over from other donors' samples. This material consisted of whole blood, taken in connection with sensitization to the hapten diphenylcyclopropenone (DPC). The CDR3 DNA reads TGTGCCAGCAGCTACGCGGGTTGGACTAGCGGCTTCACAGATACGCAGTATTTT. Its translation is CASSYAGWTSGFTDTQYF.